The subject of this entry is one T cell receptor beta chain. Its antigen is unidentified. TCRdb's table, derived via immunoSEQ multiplex PCR, lists solely in-frame clones and lacks some. Of 40,000 to 55,000 clones in the sample, about 89% are singletons; the top ten hold 5.5% to 8%. The time point: peripheral blood 6 weeks after treatment start. This specimen comes from a study of PD-L1 blockade in urothelial cancer. On the study more broadly: Atezolizumab 1,200 mg was given intravenously every 3 weeks, starting 2014.

Per germline, CDR1 MNHEY and CDR2 SVGAGI. V was shortened by 6 bases and J by 1 base, with 12 bases between the two germline ends. The CDR3 spans 14 residues. Overall study results and limits: At the 3-week point, tumor-associated blood clones expanded more in durable-benefit patients.

The chain has TRBV6-5 and TRBJ1-1, with D perhaps matching TRBD1 (5 bases). This sample comprised PBMCs, obtained around atezolizumab (anti-PD-L1) treatment. This TCR was recovered from a man aged 65 to 79 with urothelial cancer. The DNA of the CDR3 is TGTGCCAGCAGGGGTCGAACAGGGAACACTGAAGCTTTCTTT. It encodes CASRGRTGNTEAFF.